The rows below give T cell receptor beta chains drawn from one sample of a study of T cell repertoires in cytomegalovirus infection. One entry per CDR3 protein results from TCRdb running MiXCR on the reads. Among fewer than 70,000 distinct CDR3 sequences, 28% were seen once, and the ten largest hold 59%. These receptors' targets are unknown. This specimen was CD8+ T cells from cultured PBMCs, taken from culture after CMV antigen stimulation. These receptor sequences come from a human donor in good health (CMV status not recorded). Some clones in this sample may be carry-over from other donors' samples. The CDR3 runs from the conserved cysteine through the conserved F or W. Fields, in order: D gene, clone size, J gene, V gene, CDR3 protein, CDR3 DNA. D genes are given only for firm matches. Clone size is not always given. Where it is, it says once, few, many or a class for expanded clones.

>-|-|TRBJ1-3|TRBV15
CATSKTGLARLSGNTIYF
TGTGCCACCAGCAAGACAGGTCTTGCAAGGCTCTCTGGAAACACCATATATTTT
>-|-|TRBJ1-1|TRBV20-1
CSASPPGTEAFF
TGCAGTGCTAGTCCCCCGGGGACTGAAGCTTTCTTT
>-|many|TRBJ2-3|TRBV12-3/TRBV12-4
CASRPGGAGLLDTQYF
TGTGCCAGCAGACCTGGGGGGGCGGGACTTCTGGATACGCAGTATTTT
>-|-|TRBJ1-1|TRBV27
CASSLQVNTEAFF
TGTGCCAGCAGTTTACAAGTGAACACTGAAGCTTTCTTT
>-|-|TRBJ1-1|TRBV20-1
CSARDRVGEAFF
TGCAGTGCTAGAGACAGGGTAGGTGAAGCTTTCTTT
>TRBD2|-|TRBJ2-5|TRBV6-1
CASSEPAGVGETQYF
TGTGCCAGCAGTGAACCAGCGGGGGTCGGGGAGACCCAGTACTTC
>-|many|TRBJ2-7|TRBV6-2/TRBV6-3
CASSHTYEQYF
TGTGCCAGCAGCCACACCTACGAGCAGTACTTC
>-|-|TRBJ2-2|TRBV7-4
CASSYIGELFF
TGTGCCAGCAGCTACATAGGGGAGCTGTTTTTT
>TRBD2|few|TRBJ2-3|TRBV6-6
CASSYWSSGGSTDTQYF
TGTGCCAGCAGTTACTGGTCTAGCGGGGGTTCCACAGATACGCAGTATTTT
>-|-|TRBJ2-5|TRBV20-1
CSASFGRELETQYF
TGCAGTGCTAGTTTCGGTCGGGAGCTTGAGACCCAGTACTTC